The rows below give T cell receptor beta chains drawn from one sample of a study of memory CD4+ T cells and cytomegalovirus serostatus. Assay: immunoSEQ multiplex PCR; the TCRdb copy retains only in-frame clones and omits some. The sample shows about 67,000 clones, 75% to 80% of them seen only once. Sequencing was performed on memory CD4+ T cells from blood. The receptors originated from an adult in good health and CMV-seropositive. CDR3s include the opening cysteine and the closing phenylalanine or tryptophan.

>TRBJ2-7|TRBV10-3
CAISESGRTYEQYF
>TRBJ2-1|TRBV11-2
CASSQGRIYNEQFF
>TRBJ2-1|TRBV5-1
CASSSRQGPNEQFF
>TRBJ2-5|TRBV28
CASSLSGRVETQYF
>TRBJ2-3|TRBV7-3
CASSFETDTQYF
>TRBJ1-1|TRBV2
CASRVGNTEAFF
>TRBJ1-2|TRBV9
CASSVGSGQDYGYTF
>TRBJ2-3|TRBV30
CAWSVQGGLTQYF
>TRBJ2-7|TRBV19
CASITMYPYEQYF
>TRBJ2-3|TRBV5-4
CASSPIAGDSTDTQYF
>TRBJ2-5|TRBV9
CASSARTGDLETQYF
>TRBJ1-1|TRBV28
CASSSPSLNTEAFF
>TRBJ1-2|TRBV4-1
CASSLRPGPREGYTF
>TRBJ1-2|TRBV5-1
CASSLEGANYGYTF
>TRBJ1-5|TRBV10-2
CASSDPNRDSNQPQHF
>TRBJ2-1|TRBV5-6
CASSFEKTSGYNEQFF
>TRBJ2-1|TRBV30
CAWRLAGVAGDWNEQFF
>TRBJ2-1|TRBV29-1
CSVHPGLAGNNEQFF
>TRBJ2-5|TRBV5-4
CASSSSPQETQYF
>TRBJ2-5|TRBV29-1
CSVRPPGTIQETQYF
>TRBJ2-1|TRBV29-1
CSVEDPAGWQFF
>TRBJ2-1|TRBV7-8
CASSLFPGSHNEQFF
>TRBJ1-3|TRBV6-5
CASSLTAGNTIYF
>TRBJ2-7|TRBV11-2
CASSLVLQGALVYEQYF
>TRBJ1-1|TRBV28
CASSLGGETARTFF